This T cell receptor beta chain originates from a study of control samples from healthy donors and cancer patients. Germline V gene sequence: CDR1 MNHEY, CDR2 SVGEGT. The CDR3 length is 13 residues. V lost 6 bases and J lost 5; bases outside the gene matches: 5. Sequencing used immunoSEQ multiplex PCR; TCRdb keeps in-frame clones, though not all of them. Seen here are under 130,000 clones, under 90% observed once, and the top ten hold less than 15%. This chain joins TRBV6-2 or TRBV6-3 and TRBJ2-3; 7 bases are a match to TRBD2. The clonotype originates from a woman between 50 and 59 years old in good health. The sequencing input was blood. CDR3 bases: TGTGCCAGCAGCACTGCGGGAGTAGATACGCAGTATTTT. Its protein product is CASSTAGVDTQYF.